Listed here are 29 T cell receptor beta chains from one sample, sequenced in a study of OX40 agonist ivuxolimab in advanced cancers. Measured with immunoSEQ multiplex PCR; TCRdb has only the in-frame clones, and not every one. The data show over 75,000 clones, less than 95% seen once. This sample comprised CD4+ or CD8+ T cells sorted from blood, obtained in a trial of the OX40 agonist ivuxolimab. These receptors were taken from an adult with an advanced solid tumor such as melanoma, head and neck, liver or kidney cancer.

The rearrangement uses TRBV5-1 and TRBJ2-7, with D uncertain. V was trimmed by 0 bases and J by 3 bases, leaving 4 bases between them. Germline V gives CDR1 SGHRS, CDR2 YFSETQ. The CDR3 has 12 residues. The CDR3 region has the DNA TGCGCCAGCAGCTTGGAGATCTACGAGCAGTACTTC. This encodes CASSLEIYEQYF. Drawing the rest from reference TRBV5-1 and TRBJ2-7, the complete variable domain is KAGVTQTPRYLIKTRGQQVTLSCSPISGHRSVSWYQQTPGQGLQFLFEYFSETQRNKGNFPGRFSGRQFSNSRSEMNVSTLELGDSALYLCASSLEIYEQYFGPGTRLTVT.

The chain has TRBV18 and TRBJ1-1; tentative D call: TRBD1 (5 bases). Trimming left V 3 bases short and J 3 bases short, with 8 bases between. The CDR3 spans 13 residues. Germline loops: CDR1 KGHSH, CDR2 LQKENI. CDR3 nucleotides: TGTGCCAGCTCACCCGGGACGGACACTGAAGCTTTCTTT. As protein: CASSPGTDTEAFF.

V gene TRBV4-1 combines with J gene TRBJ2-6, with TRBD1 identical over 7 bases. The V gene's germline CDR1 is MGHRA and CDR2 YSYEKL. The CDR3 is 18 amino acids. Trimming removed 4 bases from V and 0 bases from J; junction bases left unmatched: 9. CDR3 bases: TGCGCCAGCAGCCTTTCACCGGGACAGAGCTCTGGGGCCAACGTCCTGACTTTC. Protein: CASSLSPGQSSGANVLTF.

The V gene is TRBV18, the J gene TRBJ2-2, with 7 bases that match TRBD1. Germline-derived CDR1 and CDR2 are KGHSH and LQKENI. With 0 bases clipped from V and 3 bases from J, the junction kept 4 bases outside the gene matches. This CDR3 comprises 16 residues. CDR3: CASSPPSQGDTGELFF. The CDR3 DNA reads TGTGCCAGCTCACCACCGAGTCAGGGGGACACCGGGGAGCTGTTTTTT.

This chain joins TRBV19 and TRBJ1-1; maybe TRBD1 (6 bases). The germline CDR1 and CDR2 sequences are LNHDA and SQIVND (reference sequence). V was clipped by 4 bases and J by 6 bases, with 15 bases between them. This CDR3 region has 14 residues. The CDR3 nucleotides are TGTGCCAGTAGTAGAGGTCAAAGGGGGGCTGAAGCTTTCTTT. Encoded protein: CASSRGQRGAEAFF.

The sample holds one count of this clone. This chain joins TRBV11-2 and TRBJ1-1, with D hard to call. The CDR3 has 11 amino acids. Germline CDR1 is SGHAT and CDR2 is FQNNGV. V was trimmed by 1 base and J by 7 bases, leaving 4 bases between them. The CDR3 bases are TGTGCCAGCAGCTTAGGGGGTGAAGCTTTCTTT. It codes for CASSLGGEAFF.

J is TRBJ1-1 and V is TRBV30; D is undetermined. CDR1 is GTSNPN and CDR2 is SVGIG in the germline V gene (reference sequence). Between the trimmed V and J ends, which lost 5 bases and 3 bases, there was a span of 16 bases. CDR3 size: 14 residues. The CDR3: CAWDLGREYTEAFF. Written as DNA, the CDR3 is TGTGCCTGGGACCTCGGTAGGGAATACACTGAAGCTTTCTTT.

V gene TRBV19 combines with J gene TRBJ1-1; unclear D gene. CDR1 and CDR2 (germline): LNHDA, SQIVND (reference sequence). Trimming stripped 6 bases from V and 0 bases from J, with 11 bases between. This CDR3 has 14 residues. For the CDR3, the DNA is TGTGCCAGTAGAGGCGGTACCTTGAACACTGAAGCTTTCTTT. Protein product: CASRGGTLNTEAFF.

The rearrangement links TRBV5-4 to TRBJ2-7; D unresolved. CDR1 and CDR2 from the germline V gene are SGHNT and YYREEE (reference sequence). The length of the CDR3 is 11 residues. V lost 0 bases and J lost 6, with 4 bases in between. The CDR3 here is CASSLEGEQYF. The CDR3 DNA sequence: TGTGCCAGCAGCTTGGAGGGCGAGCAGTACTTC.

The CDR3 nucleotides are TGTGCCAGCAGCGACCTCAAGGGGCGGAATGAGCAGTTCTTC. This encodes CASSDLKGRNEQFF. The chain uses TRBV7-2 and TRBJ2-1; TRBD1 might be the D (5 bases). The CDR3 has 14 residues. The V gene's germline CDR1 is SGHTA and CDR2 FQGNSA. V lost 5 bases, J lost 7 bases, and 15 bases lay in between.

The gene calls are TRBV7-8 and TRBJ2-7, with 9 bases that match TRBD2. CDR1 SGHVS and CDR2 FQNEAQ come from the germline V gene. CDR3 length: 15 amino acids. Trimming took 6 bases from V and 1 from J; bases not matched to a gene: 7. The DNA for the CDR3 is TGTGCCAGCAGTCGGGTTGCGGGAGGGTCCTACGAGCAGTACTTC. Translated: CASSRVAGGSYEQYF.

The V gene is TRBV4-2, the J gene TRBJ2-6; D is undetermined. Per germline, CDR1 LGHNA and CDR2 YNFKEQ. CDR3 length: 16 residues. Between the trimmed V and J ends, which lost 4 bases and 0 bases, there was a span of 10 bases. The CDR3 region is CASSLNWHSGANVLTF. CDR3 bases: TGTGCCAGCAGCCTCAACTGGCACTCTGGGGCCAACGTCCTGACTTTC.

The chain couples TRBV9 to TRBJ2-3; 9 bases align to TRBD2. CDR3 size: 16 residues. In germline, CDR1 is SGDLS, CDR2 YYNGEE. Losses at the gene ends were 2 bases for V and 3 bases for J; bases not matched to a gene: 7. The CDR3, as DNA: TGTGCCAGCAGCGTTCTTAGCGGGAGAGCGACAGATACGCAGTATTTT. Translation gives CASSVLSGRATDTQYF. Variable domain in full (rest from reference TRBV9 and TRBJ2-3): DSGVTQTPKHLITATGQRVTLRCSPRSGDLSVYWYQQSLDQGLQFLIQYYNGEERAKGNILERFSAQQFPDLHSELNLSSLELGDSALYFCASSVLSGRATDTQYFGPGTRLTVL.

The gene calls are TRBV10-3 and TRBJ1-1, with D possibly TRBD1 on 5 matching bases. From germline, CDR1 is ENHRY and CDR2 SYGVKD. Deletions cut 7 bases from V and 7 bases from J, with 13 bases between. The CDR3 has 12 amino acids. The CDR3 region has the DNA TGTGCCATCAAAGGGGCCCTAGGTGAAGCTTTCTTT. Protein product: CAIKGALGEAFF.

This clone was seen only once. The J gene is TRBJ1-1, the V gene TRBV28; D gene unclear. Trimming stripped 3 bases from V and 7 bases from J, with 15 bases between. The CDR3 sequence is 14 residues long. Germline V lookup: CDR1 MDHEN, CDR2 SYDVKM. In DNA, the CDR3 is TGTGCCAGCAGTTTGTTGGCCGGATTTGGTGAAGCTTTCTTT. It codes for CASSLLAGFGEAFF.

The rearrangement uses TRBV29-1 and TRBJ2-2, with TRBD1 matching over 8 bases. This CDR3 is 20 amino acids long. Germline V gene sequence: CDR1 SQVTM, CDR2 ANQGSEA. The ends lost 1 base at V and 0 bases at J; junction bases unmatched: 16. The chain's CDR3 is CSVEVALGQAENANTGELFF. CDR3 bases: TGCAGCGTTGAAGTAGCCCTGGGACAGGCCGAAAACGCGAACACCGGGGAGCTGTTTTTT.

The gene calls are TRBV30 and TRBJ1-2; a weak D match, TRBD1 (5 bases). CDR3 length equals 15 residues. V dropped 4 bases and J dropped 4 bases, with 19 bases sitting between them. Germline assignment: CDR1 GTSNPN and CDR2 SVGIG (reference sequence). This CDR3 is CAWTPVVEGLYGYTF. DNA for the CDR3: TGTGCCTGGACCCCAGTCGTAGAGGGGCTCTATGGCTACACCTTC. Full variable domain (missing parts from reference TRBV30 and TRBJ1-2): SQTIHQWPATLVQPVGSPLSLECTVEGTSNPNLYWYRQAAGRGLQLLFYSVGIGQISSEVPQNLSASRPQDRQFILSSKKLLLSDSGFYLCAWTPVVEGLYGYTFGSGTRLTVV.

V is TRBV21-1 and J is TRBJ1-5. TRBV21-1 is a known pseudogene. The CDR3 is 17 residues long. CDR3 DNA sequence: TGTGCCAGCAGCCCCAAGGCGGGTAGGGATGGCAATCAGCCCCAGCATTTT. This translates into CASSPKAGRDGNQPQHF.

This rearrangement joins TRBV29-1 to TRBJ2-1, with 9 bases matching TRBD2. This CDR3 comprises 14 residues. Trimming removed 4 bases from V and 7 bases from J; junction bases left unmatched: 8. The germline gives CDR1 SQVTM, CDR2 ANQGSEA. Here the CDR3 reads CSVATIAGANEQFF. CDR3 coding DNA: TGCAGCGTTGCGACAATAGCGGGAGCAAATGAGCAGTTCTTC.

J is TRBJ1-2 and V is TRBV7-8; D not resolved. Between the trimmed V and J ends, which lost 1 base and 6 bases, there was a span of 12 bases. Germline CDR1 SGHVS, CDR2 FQNEAQ. This CDR3 is built from 14 residues. The CDR3 DNA reads TGTGCCAGCAGCTTAGTGGGCAGGAGCCATGGCTACACCTTC. Amino acid sequence: CASSLVGRSHGYTF.

The gene calls are TRBV5-6 and TRBJ2-7; TRBD2 might be the D (5 bases). The CDR3 contains 14 residues. V lost 4 bases and J lost 3, with 14 bases in between. Germline CDR1 reads SGHDT; CDR2 reads YYEEEE. In nucleotides, the CDR3 is TGTGCCAGCAGCAAGGACTCGGAAGACTACGAGCAGTACTTC. It encodes CASSKDSEDYEQYF.

The chain has TRBV15 and TRBJ2-2; the D gene is possibly TRBD2 (5 bases). The germline V gene has CDR1 LNHNV and CDR2 YYDKDF (reference sequence). V was clipped by 5 bases and J by 0 bases, with 10 bases between them. The CDR3 has 15 amino acids. CDR3 sequence reads: CATSFGAANTGELFF. CDR3 sequence (DNA): TGTGCCACCAGCTTTGGAGCGGCGAACACCGGGGAGCTGTTTTTT. Full variable domain (rest looked up from reference TRBV15 and TRBJ2-2): DAMVIQNPRYQVTQFGKPVTLSCSQTLNHNVMYWYQQKSSQAPKLLFHYYDKDFNNEADTPDNFQSRRPNTSFCFLDIRSPGLGDTAMYLCATSFGAANTGELFFGEGSRLTVL.

V is TRBV28 and J is TRBJ2-7, with 8 bases aligning to TRBD2. The CDR3 is 13 residues long. In germline, CDR1 is MDHEN, CDR2 SYDVKM. Trimming cost V 8 bases and J 6 bases; bases outside gene matches: 9. CDR3: CASRGGGRIEQYF. CDR3 bases: TGTGCCAGCCGGGGGGGCGGGAGAATCGAGCAGTACTTC.

V gene TRBV2 combines with J gene TRBJ2-7, with a tentative D call TRBD1 (6 bases). The CDR3 contains 14 residues. Trimming shortened V by 3 bases and J by 0 bases, and 9 bases separated the two germline ends. Germline CDR1 SNHLY, CDR2 FYNNEI. The CDR3 DNA is TGTGCCAGCAGTGAGTGGACAGACTCCTACGAGCAGTACTTC. Protein sequence: CASSEWTDSYEQYF. Full variable domain (missing parts from reference TRBV2 and TRBJ2-7): EPEVTQTPSHQVTQMGQEVILRCVPISNHLYFYWYRQILGQKVEFLVSFYNNEISEKSEIFDDQFSVERPDGSNFTLKIRSTKLEDSAMYFCASSEWTDSYEQYFGPGTRLTVT.

CDR3 coding DNA: TGTGCCAGCAGCCAGTACCCGGATACGCAGTATTTT. This codes for CASSQYPDTQYF. The V gene is TRBV5-6, the J gene TRBJ2-3; D is ambiguous. The V end was cut by 4 bases, the J end by 6 bases, with 9 bases between. CDR1 SGHDT and CDR2 YYEEEE come from the germline V gene. The CDR3 sequence is 12 residues long. Using reference TRBV5-6 and TRBJ2-3 for the parts outside the CDR3, the full variable domain is DAGVTQSPTHLIKTRGQQVTLRCSPKSGHDTVSWYQQALGQGPQFIFQYYEEEERQRGNFPDRFSGHQFPNYSSELNVNALLLGDSALYLCASSQYPDTQYFGPGTRLTVL.

The rearrangement links TRBV6-5 to TRBJ2-1, with TRBD1 identical over 8 bases. V shed 2 bases, J shed 5 bases, and the junction held 8 bases outside the gene matches. The germline CDR1 and CDR2 sequences are MNHEY and SVGAGI. The CDR3 totals 16 residues. This chain's CDR3 is CASSYGGRTGHNEQFF. CDR3 DNA: TGTGCCAGCAGTTACGGAGGACGGACAGGGCACAATGAGCAGTTCTTC.

The chain joins TRBV4-3 to TRBJ1-1; perhaps TRBD1 as D (6 bases). Germline lookup yields CDR1 LGHNA and CDR2 YSLEER. The CDR3 covers 15 residues. V lost 5 bases to trimming and J lost 4 bases, with 17 bases between them. The CDR3 DNA is TGCGCCAGCAGCACGCCGACAGGTTTGGGCACTGAAGCTTTCTTT. It encodes CASSTPTGLGTEAFF.

The rearrangement uses TRBV7-2 and TRBJ2-3; possible D gene TRBD2, 5 bases. Germline-derived CDR1 and CDR2 are SGHTA and FQGNSA. Trimming pared 1 base from V and 1 base from J, leaving 15 bases between. The CDR3 is 17 residues long. In DNA, the CDR3 is TGTGCCAGCAGCTTAGTTACGGGATTGGGCGGCACAGATACGCAGTATTTT. It specifies CASSLVTGLGGTDTQYF.

The chain is built from TRBV14 and TRBJ2-1; 8 nucleotides align to TRBD2. V gave up 4 bases and J gave up 6 bases; unmatched junction bases: 11. CDR3 size: 16 residues. CDR1 is SGHDN, CDR2 FVKESK, per germline. The CDR3 spells CASSPRTSLGSNEQFF. CDR3 bases: TGTGCCAGCAGCCCGAGGACTAGCTTAGGTAGCAATGAGCAGTTCTTC.